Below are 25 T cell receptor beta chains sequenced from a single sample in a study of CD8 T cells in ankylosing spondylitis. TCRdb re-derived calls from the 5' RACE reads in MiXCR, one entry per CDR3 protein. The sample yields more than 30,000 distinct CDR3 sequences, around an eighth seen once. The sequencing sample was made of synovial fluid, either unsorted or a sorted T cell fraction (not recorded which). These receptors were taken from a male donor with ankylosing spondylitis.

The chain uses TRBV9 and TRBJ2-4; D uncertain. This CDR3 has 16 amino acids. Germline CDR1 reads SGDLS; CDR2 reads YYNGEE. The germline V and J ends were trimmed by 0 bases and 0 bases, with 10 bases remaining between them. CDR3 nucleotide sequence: TGTGCCAGCAGCGTAGGGGCAGCACTAGCCAAAAACATTCAGTACTTC. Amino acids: CASSVGAALAKNIQYF. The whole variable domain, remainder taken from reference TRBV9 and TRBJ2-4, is DSGVTQTPKHLITATGQRVTLRCSPRSGDLSVYWYQQSLDQGLQFLIQYYNGEERAKGNILERFSAQQFPDLHSELNLSSLELGDSALYFCASSVGAALAKNIQYFGAGTRLSVL.

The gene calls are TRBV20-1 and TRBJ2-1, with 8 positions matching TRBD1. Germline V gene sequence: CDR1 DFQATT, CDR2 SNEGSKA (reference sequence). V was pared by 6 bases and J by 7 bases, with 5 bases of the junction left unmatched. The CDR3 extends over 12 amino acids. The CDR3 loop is CSAWTGLNEQFF. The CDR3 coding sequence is TGCAGTGCCTGGACAGGGTTGAATGAGCAGTTCTTC.

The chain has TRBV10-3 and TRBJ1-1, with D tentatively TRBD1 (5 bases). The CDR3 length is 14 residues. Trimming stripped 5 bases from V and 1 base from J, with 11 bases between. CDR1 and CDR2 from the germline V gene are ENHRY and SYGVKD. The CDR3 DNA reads TGTGCCATCAGTAGGGACGGCCGGAACACTGAAGCTTTCTTT. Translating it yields CAISRDGRNTEAFF.

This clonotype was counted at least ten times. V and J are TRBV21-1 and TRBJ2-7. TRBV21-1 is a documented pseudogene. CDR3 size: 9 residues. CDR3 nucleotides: TGTGCCAGCACCCCCGAGCAGTACTTC. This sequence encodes CASTPEQYF.

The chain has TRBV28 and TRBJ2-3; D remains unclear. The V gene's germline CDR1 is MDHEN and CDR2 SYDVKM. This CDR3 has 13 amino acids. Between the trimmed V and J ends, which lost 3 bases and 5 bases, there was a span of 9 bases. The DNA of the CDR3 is TGTGCCAGCAGTTTGCGACCCGGAGATACGCAGTATTTT. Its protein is CASSLRPGDTQYF.

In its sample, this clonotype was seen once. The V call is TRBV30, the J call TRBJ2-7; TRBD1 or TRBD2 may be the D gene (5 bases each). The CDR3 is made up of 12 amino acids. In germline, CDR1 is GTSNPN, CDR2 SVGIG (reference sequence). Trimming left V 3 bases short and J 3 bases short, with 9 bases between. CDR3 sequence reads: CAWRGPVYEQYF. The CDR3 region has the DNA TGTGCCTGGAGGGGACCGGTCTACGAGCAGTACTTC.

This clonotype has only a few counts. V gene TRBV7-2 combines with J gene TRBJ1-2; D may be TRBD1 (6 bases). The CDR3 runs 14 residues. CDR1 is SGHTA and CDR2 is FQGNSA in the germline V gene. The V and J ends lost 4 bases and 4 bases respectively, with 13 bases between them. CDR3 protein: CASSSRQGFYGYTF. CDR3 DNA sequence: TGTGCCAGCAGCTCAAGGCAGGGGTTCTATGGCTACACCTTC.

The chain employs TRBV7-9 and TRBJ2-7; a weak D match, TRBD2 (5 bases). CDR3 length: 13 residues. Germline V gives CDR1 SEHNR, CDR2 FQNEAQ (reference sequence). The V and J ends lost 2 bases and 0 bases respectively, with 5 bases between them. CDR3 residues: CASSLRGSYEQYF. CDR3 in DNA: TGTGCCAGCAGCTTACGGGGCTCCTACGAGCAGTACTTC.

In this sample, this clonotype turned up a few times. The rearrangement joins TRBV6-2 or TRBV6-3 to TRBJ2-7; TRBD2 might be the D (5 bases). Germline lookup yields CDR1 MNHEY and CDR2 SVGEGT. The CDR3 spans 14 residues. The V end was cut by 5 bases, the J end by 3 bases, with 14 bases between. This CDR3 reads CASSLLERRYEQYF. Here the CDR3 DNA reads TGTGCCAGCAGTCTACTAGAGAGACGCTACGAGCAGTACTTC.

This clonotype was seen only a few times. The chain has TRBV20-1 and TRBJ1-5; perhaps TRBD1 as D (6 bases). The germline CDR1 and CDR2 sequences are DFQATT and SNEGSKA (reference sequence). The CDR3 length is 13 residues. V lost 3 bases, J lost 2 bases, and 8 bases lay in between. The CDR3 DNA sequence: TGCAGTGCTAGGGGGGGGCGCAATCAGCCCCAGCATTTT. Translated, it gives CSARGGRNQPQHF.

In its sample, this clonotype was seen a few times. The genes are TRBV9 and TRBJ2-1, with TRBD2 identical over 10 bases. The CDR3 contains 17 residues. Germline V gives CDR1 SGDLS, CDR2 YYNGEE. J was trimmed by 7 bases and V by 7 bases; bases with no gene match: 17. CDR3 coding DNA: TGTGCCAGCGAAAGCGTAGAGAAGCGGGGGGGCGTGAATGAGCAGTTCTTC. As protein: CASESVEKRGGVNEQFF.

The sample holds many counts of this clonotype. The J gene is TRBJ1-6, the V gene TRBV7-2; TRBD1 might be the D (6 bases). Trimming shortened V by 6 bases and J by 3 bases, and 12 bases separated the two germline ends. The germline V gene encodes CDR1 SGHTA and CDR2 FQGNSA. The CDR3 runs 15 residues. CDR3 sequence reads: CASREYRDYNSPLHF. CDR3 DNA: TGTGCCAGCAGAGAGTACAGGGACTATAATTCACCCCTCCACTTT.

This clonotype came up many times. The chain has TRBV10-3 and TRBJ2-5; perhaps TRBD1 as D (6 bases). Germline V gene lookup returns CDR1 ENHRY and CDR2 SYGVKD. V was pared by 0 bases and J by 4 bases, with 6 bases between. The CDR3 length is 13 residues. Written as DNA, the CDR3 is TGTGCCATCAGTGAGTCAGGGGGAGAGACCCAGTACTTC. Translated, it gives CAISESGGETQYF.

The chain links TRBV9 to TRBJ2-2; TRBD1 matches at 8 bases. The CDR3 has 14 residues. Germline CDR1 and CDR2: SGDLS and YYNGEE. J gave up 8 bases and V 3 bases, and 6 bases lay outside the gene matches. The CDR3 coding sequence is TGTGCCAGCAGCGATACCCAGGGGGCTGGGGAGCTGTTTTTT. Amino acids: CASSDTQGAGELFF.

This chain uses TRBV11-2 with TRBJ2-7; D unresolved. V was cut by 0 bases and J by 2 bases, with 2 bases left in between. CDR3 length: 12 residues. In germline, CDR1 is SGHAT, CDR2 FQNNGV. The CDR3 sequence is CASSLEPYEQYF. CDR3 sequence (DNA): TGTGCCAGCAGCTTAGAACCCTACGAGCAGTACTTC. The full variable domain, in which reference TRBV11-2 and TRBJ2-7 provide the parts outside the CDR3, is EAGVAQSPRYKIIEKRQSVAFWCNPISGHATLYWYQQILGQGPKLLIQFQNNGVVDDSQLPKDRFSAERLKGVDSTLKIQPAKLEDSAVYLCASSLEPYEQYFGPGTRLTVT.

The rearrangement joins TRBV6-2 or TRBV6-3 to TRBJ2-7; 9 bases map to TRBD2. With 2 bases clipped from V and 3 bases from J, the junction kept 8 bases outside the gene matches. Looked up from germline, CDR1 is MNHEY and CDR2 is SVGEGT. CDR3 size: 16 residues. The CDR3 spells CASSYGLREGFYEQYF. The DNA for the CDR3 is TGTGCCAGCAGTTACGGCTTGCGGGAGGGCTTCTACGAGCAGTACTTC.

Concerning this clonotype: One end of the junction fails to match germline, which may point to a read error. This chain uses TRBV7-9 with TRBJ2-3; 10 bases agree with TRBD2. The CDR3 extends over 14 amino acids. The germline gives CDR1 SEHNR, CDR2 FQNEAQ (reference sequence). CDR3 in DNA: TGTGCCCGCAGCTTAGAGCGGGAGGGAAATACGCAGTATTTT. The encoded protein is CARSLEREGNTQYF.

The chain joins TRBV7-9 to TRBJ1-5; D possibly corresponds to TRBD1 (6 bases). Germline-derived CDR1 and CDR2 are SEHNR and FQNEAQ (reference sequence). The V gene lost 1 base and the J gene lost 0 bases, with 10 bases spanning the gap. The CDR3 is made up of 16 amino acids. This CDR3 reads CASSLGGPISNQPQHF. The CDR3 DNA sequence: TGTGCCAGCAGCTTAGGGGGGCCGATTAGCAATCAGCCCCAGCATTTT.

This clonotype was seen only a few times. The DNA for the CDR3 is TGTGCCAGCAGCACCCGGGACGGAGTGGAAAAACTGTTTTTT. It encodes CASSTRDGVEKLFF. The chain combines TRBV6-2 or TRBV6-3 with TRBJ1-4; D may be TRBD1 (5 bases). The CDR3 sequence is 14 residues long. Germline values: CDR1 MNHEY, CDR2 SVGEGT. Trimming stripped 6 bases from V and 8 bases from J, with 16 bases between.

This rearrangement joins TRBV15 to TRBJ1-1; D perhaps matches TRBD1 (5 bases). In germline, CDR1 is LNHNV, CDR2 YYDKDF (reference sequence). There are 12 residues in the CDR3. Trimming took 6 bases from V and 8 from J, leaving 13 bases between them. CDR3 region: CATSTPREEAFF. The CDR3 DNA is TGTGCCACCAGTACACCCAGGGAAGAAGCTTTCTTT.

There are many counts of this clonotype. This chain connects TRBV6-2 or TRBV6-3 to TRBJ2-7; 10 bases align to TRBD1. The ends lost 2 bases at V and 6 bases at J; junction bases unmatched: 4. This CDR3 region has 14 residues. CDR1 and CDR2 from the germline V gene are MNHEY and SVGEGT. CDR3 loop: CASSYGTGVAEQYF. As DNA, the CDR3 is TGTGCCAGCAGTTACGGGACAGGGGTGGCCGAGCAGTACTTC.

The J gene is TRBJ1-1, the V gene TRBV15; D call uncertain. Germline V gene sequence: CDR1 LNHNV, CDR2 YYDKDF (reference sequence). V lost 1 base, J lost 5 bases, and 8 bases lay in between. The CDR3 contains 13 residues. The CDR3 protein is CATSRGFVTEAFF. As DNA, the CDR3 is TGTGCCACCAGCAGAGGCTTCGTTACTGAAGCTTTCTTT.

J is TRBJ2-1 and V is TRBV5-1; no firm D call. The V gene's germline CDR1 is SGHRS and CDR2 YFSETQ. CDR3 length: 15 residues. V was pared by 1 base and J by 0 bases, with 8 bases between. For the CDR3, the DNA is TGCGCCAGCAGCTTGTTGTGGGGCTCCTACAATGAGCAGTTCTTC. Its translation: CASSLLWGSYNEQFF.

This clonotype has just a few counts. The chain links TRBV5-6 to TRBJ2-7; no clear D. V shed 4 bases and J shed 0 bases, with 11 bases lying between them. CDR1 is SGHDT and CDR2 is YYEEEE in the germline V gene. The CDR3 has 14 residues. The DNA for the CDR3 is TGTGCCAGCAGCCGCCTAGTAGCCTCCTACGAGCAGTACTTC. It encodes CASSRLVASYEQYF.

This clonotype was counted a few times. CDR3: CASSYLRTVEVQETQYF. In nucleotides, the CDR3 is TGTGCCAGCAGTTACCTTCGGACCGTTGAGGTCCAAGAGACCCAGTACTTC. This chain joins TRBV6-2 or TRBV6-3 and TRBJ2-5, with D unclear. The CDR3 has 17 amino acids. The V gene's germline CDR1 is MNHEY and CDR2 SVGEGT. V was shortened by 2 bases and J by 1 base, with 17 bases between the two germline ends.